This T cell receptor beta chain came from a study of CD8 T cells in Susac syndrome. After extraction with the RNeasy kit, about 0.5 to 1 ug of the RNA was reverse transcribed using random hexamers. Amplification of TCR beta CDR3 by immunoSEQ multiplex PCR spanned 54 Vbeta and 13 Jbeta. TCRdb reprocessed the immunoSEQ multiplex PCR reads via MiXCR and lists one record per CDR3 protein. The sample lists about 200,000 distinct CDR3 sequences; 95% were seen once. The CDR3 loop spans 15 amino acids. The V and J ends lost 8 bases and 0 bases, in that order; junction bases with no gene match: 7. The V gene's germline CDR1 is MGHDK and CDR2 SYGVNS. In blood CD8+ and CD4+ T cells, TCR beta underwent sequencing.

The TCR sequence derives from a human donor with multiple sclerosis. The sample taken for sequencing was CD4+ T cells from PBMCs. The chain combines TRBV25-1 with TRBJ1-3, with 7 bases lining up with TRBD1. The CDR3 loop reads CASSQGDISGNTIYF. The CDR3 region has the DNA TGTGCCAGCTCCCAGGGGGACATCTCTGGAAACACCATATATTTT.